Below are 21 T cell receptor beta chains sequenced from a single sample in a study of regulatory T cells in long-lasting Graves disease. This sample's time point: newly diagnosed GD, antithyroid drugs for less than 3 months. Researchers made the TCR library from RNA that was extracted from PBMCs. CDR3-region Arm-PCR and iRepertoire HTBI primers produced the TCR beta libraries. TCRdb itself ran the multiplex PCR reads through MiXCR, one entry per CDR3 protein. The table includes about 560,000 distinct CDR3 sequences, around 16% detected once. These data were likewise used in another study, on T cells in Graves' hyperthyroidism and ophthalmopathy.

The material was peripheral blood mononuclear cells (PBMCs), obtained at new diagnosis, from a patient treated with antithyroid drugs. The receptors originated from a man aged 18 to 35 with Graves disease.

This clonotype has a count of ten or more. For the CDR3, the DNA is TGTGCCAGCAGCTACGGTGGAGGGGGTCAGCCCCAGCATTTT. It encodes CASSYGGGGQPQHF. The genes are TRBV6-2 or TRBV6-3 and TRBJ1-5; possibly TRBD1 for D (6 bases). Germline CDR1 reads MNHEY; CDR2 reads SVGEGT. V was pared by 6 bases and J by 6 bases, with 15 bases between. The CDR3 has 14 residues.

This clonotype showed up just a few times. The V and J genes are TRBV4-1 and TRBJ2-1; D is perhaps TRBD1 (6 bases). Trimming cost V 3 bases and J 0 bases, with 12 bases left between them. Germline CDR1 and CDR2: MGHRA and YSYEKL. CDR3 length: 16 amino acids. The CDR3 nucleotides read TGCGCCAGCAGCCATCGGACGGACAGCTCCTACAATGAGCAGTTCTTC. Translating it yields CASSHRTDSSYNEQFF.

This clonotype was seen many times. J is TRBJ1-1 and V is TRBV29-1; D possibly corresponds to TRBD1 (5 bases). Germline V gene lookup returns CDR1 SQVTM and CDR2 ANQGSEA. Trimming removed 1 base at V and 11 bases at J, with 11 bases between. The CDR3 runs to 11 residues. The CDR3 sequence is CSVEVTVYAFF. The CDR3 DNA is TGCAGCGTTGAAGTGACAGTCTATGCTTTCTTT.

The gene calls are TRBV29-1 and TRBJ1-3; D uncertain. V lost 6 bases, J lost 0 bases, and 6 bases lay in between. Germline CDR1 and CDR2: SQVTM and ANQGSEA. The CDR3 consists of 12 residues. The CDR3 is CSVEFSGNTIYF. In DNA, the CDR3 is TGCAGCGTCGAGTTCTCTGGAAACACCATATATTTT.

The V and J genes are TRBV30 and TRBJ2-7; the D is unclear. Germline lookup yields CDR1 GTSNPN and CDR2 SVGIG (reference sequence). This CDR3 contains 14 residues. V lost 1 base to trimming and J lost 6 bases, with 16 bases between them. The CDR3 DNA sequence: TGTGCCTGGAGTGAAAGAACAGTGCCCCTCGAGCAGTACTTC. Protein: CAWSERTVPLEQYF.

This clonotype was counted at least ten times. The chain carries TRBV5-1 and TRBJ1-2, with D unresolved. There are 14 residues in the CDR3. Germline V lookup: CDR1 SGHRS, CDR2 YFSETQ. V lost 4 bases to trimming and J lost 8 bases, with 18 bases between them. The CDR3, as DNA: TGCGCCAGCAGCGTGGAGGATAGGGCGTCGGGCTACACCTTC. Translating gives CASSVEDRASGYTF.

This clonotype was found many times. The CDR3 bases are TGTGCCAGCAGCCCCGGAAGGGGTTTTTATGGCTACACCTTC. Amino acid sequence: CASSPGRGFYGYTF. The V gene is TRBV12-3 or TRBV12-4, the J gene TRBJ1-2, with D possibly matching TRBD1 (5 bases). V lost 6 bases and J 5 bases, leaving 16 bases between the germline ends. The CDR3 length is 14 residues.

This chain links TRBV4-1 with TRBJ2-7; 8 bases line up with TRBD2. Trimming cost V 1 base and J 6 bases; bases outside gene matches: 8. The CDR3 loop spans 15 amino acids. Germline V gene lookup returns CDR1 MGHRA and CDR2 YSYEKL. CDR3 sequence reads: CASSQVGGRGGEQYF. CDR3 nucleotide sequence: TGCGCCAGCAGCCAAGTAGGAGGACGGGGGGGCGAGCAGTACTTC.

This sequence joins TRBV5-1 and TRBJ1-1; D ambiguous. The germline V and J ends were trimmed by 3 bases and 0 bases, with 9 bases remaining between them. Germline CDR1 is SGHRS and CDR2 is YFSETQ. The CDR3 is made up of 14 amino acids. Here the CDR3 DNA reads TGCGCCAGCAGCTCGTTGACGGTGAACACTGAAGCTTTCTTT. Translated: CASSSLTVNTEAFF.

This clonotype was observed at least ten times. The rearrangement links TRBV5-1 to TRBJ2-7; a possible D gene is TRBD2 (6 bases). The CDR3 loop spans 15 amino acids. Germline V gene lookup returns CDR1 SGHRS and CDR2 YFSETQ. The V end lost 2 bases, the J end lost 0 bases, and 12 bases lay between the germline ends. CDR3 region: CASSFRDSGSYEQYF. The DNA of the CDR3 is TGCGCCAGCAGCTTCCGGGACTCCGGCTCCTACGAGCAGTACTTC.

This clonotype was seen a few times. A much larger clone is a single base away; this may be a read error. The CDR3 sequence is CAWSAGFTGELVF. The CDR3 DNA is TGTGCCTGGAGTGCGGGGTTCACCGGGGAGCTGGTTTTT. The chain employs TRBV30 and TRBJ2-2; maybe TRBD2 (5 bases). The CDR3 covers 13 residues. CDR1 and CDR2 from the germline V gene are GTSNPN and SVGIG (reference sequence). The full variable domain, in which reference TRBV30 and TRBJ2-2 provide the parts outside the CDR3, is SQTIHQWPATLVQPVGSPLSLECTVEGTSNPNLYWYRQAAGRGLQLLFYSVGIGQISSEVPQNLSASRPQDRQFILSSKKLLLSDSGFYLCAWSAGFTGELVFGEGSRLTVL.

V is TRBV7-9 and J is TRBJ1-2; D remains ambiguous. Trimming removed 5 bases from V and 4 bases from J, with 8 bases in between. CDR3 size: 12 residues. Germline values: CDR1 SEHNR, CDR2 FQNEAQ (reference sequence). The CDR3 sequence: CASSTVSYGYTF. The CDR3 coding sequence is TGTGCCAGCAGCACCGTGAGCTATGGCTACACCTTC.

A few counts support this clonotype. This chain connects TRBV9 to TRBJ1-2; a weak D match, TRBD1 (5 bases). V lost 4 bases, J lost 1 base, and 14 bases lay in between. CDR1 and CDR2 from the germline V gene are SGDLS and YYNGEE. The CDR3 has 15 residues. The CDR3: CASSPRQTLNYGYTF. As DNA, the CDR3 is TGTGCCAGCAGCCCTCGACAGACCCTTAACTATGGCTACACCTTC. The full variable domain, rest sourced from reference TRBV9 and TRBJ1-2, is DSGVTQTPKHLITATGQRVTLRCSPRSGDLSVYWYQQSLDQGLQFLIQYYNGEERAKGNILERFSAQQFPDLHSELNLSSLELGDSALYFCASSPRQTLNYGYTFGSGTRLTVV.

The chain joins TRBV5-4 to TRBJ2-3, with 8 bases that match TRBD2. This CDR3 region has 15 residues. Per the germline V gene, CDR1 is SGHNT and CDR2 is YYREEE (reference sequence). The J segment lost 2 bases and the V segment lost 4 bases, leaving 6 bases of the junction unmatched. This CDR3 is CASSATSGYTDTQYF. The CDR3 DNA reads as TGTGCCAGCAGCGCAACTAGCGGTTACACAGATACGCAGTATTTT.

The rearrangement uses TRBV30 and TRBJ2-5, with unresolved D. V was trimmed by 1 base and J by 1 base, leaving 7 bases between them. This CDR3 is 13 amino acids long. Germline CDR1 reads GTSNPN; CDR2 reads SVGIG (reference sequence). DNA for the CDR3: TGTGCCTGGAGTGCCAGAATCCAAGAGACCCAGTACTTC. This sequence encodes CAWSARIQETQYF.

This clonotype was counted at least ten times. The genes are TRBV3-1 and TRBJ2-3, with D tentatively TRBD2 (6 bases). The V gene's germline CDR1 is LGHDT and CDR2 YNNKEL (reference sequence). The CDR3 sequence is 15 residues long. Trimming shortened V by 3 bases and J by 2 bases, and 12 bases separated the two germline ends. CDR3 in DNA: TGTGCCAGCAGCCACCTCGCGGGGCCCACAGATACGCAGTATTTT. This translates into CASSHLAGPTDTQYF.

The chain couples TRBV20-1 to TRBJ2-7, with D possibly matching TRBD1 (6 bases). The CDR3 extends over 14 amino acids. The germline gives CDR1 DFQATT, CDR2 SNEGSKA (reference sequence). V was pared by 3 bases and J by 5 bases, with 17 bases between. Written as DNA, the CDR3 is TGCAGTGCTAGTACCGGGACAAGGGGTGACGAGCAGTACTTC. Protein sequence: CSASTGTRGDEQYF.

This clonotype occurred many times. CDR3 in amino acids: CSILTGTNTEAFF. The CDR3 nucleotides read TGCAGCATCTTGACAGGAACCAACACTGAAGCTTTCTTT. The V gene is TRBV29-1, the J gene TRBJ1-1; perhaps TRBD1 as D (6 bases). Germline values: CDR1 SQVTM, CDR2 ANQGSEA. The CDR3 sequence is 13 residues long. With 8 bases removed from V and 2 bases from J, the gap between germline ends came to 15 bases.

In this sample, this clonotype turned up a few times. The chain combines TRBV20-1 with TRBJ1-4; possible D gene TRBD1, 5 bases. V lost 0 bases to trimming and J lost 5 bases, with 10 bases between them. There are 14 residues in the CDR3. Germline assignment: CDR1 DFQATT and CDR2 SNEGSKA (reference sequence). The CDR3 sequence: CSARDSGTNEKLFF. The CDR3 DNA sequence: TGCAGTGCTAGAGATAGCGGGACCAATGAAAAACTGTTTTTT.

Here the CDR3 reads CASSPVLAGGTGELFF. CDR3 sequence (DNA): TGTGCCAGCAGCCCAGTACTAGCGGGAGGTACCGGGGAGCTGTTTTTT. The J gene is TRBJ2-2, the V gene TRBV12-3 or TRBV12-4, with 12 bases aligning to TRBD2. CDR3 length equals 16 residues. The V gene end was trimmed by 6 bases and the J gene end by 5 bases; junction bases not matched to a gene: 7.

This rearrangement joins TRBV7-2 to TRBJ2-1; 7 nucleotides line up with TRBD2. This CDR3 contains 16 residues. V trimming: 1 base; J trimming: 4 bases; junction bases outside the gene matches: 7. Germline values: CDR1 SGHTA, CDR2 FQGNSA. As DNA, the CDR3 is TGTGCCAGCAGCTTAGGACGCGGGAGTGGGTACAATGAGCAGTTCTTC. The encoded protein is CASSLGRGSGYNEQFF.